The source of this T cell receptor (beta chain) is a study of T cell responses to AZD1222 COVID-19 vaccine. The germline V and J ends were trimmed by 2 bases and 3 bases, with 16 bases remaining between them. Germline values: CDR1 LGHDT, CDR2 YNNKEL (reference sequence). The CDR3 is made up of 16 amino acids. Clones were sequenced by immunoSEQ multiplex PCR, and TCRdb holds only the in-frame ones, with some missing. Of about 79,000 clones in the sample, around 92% were seen once. The clonotype comes from an adult in good health. The rearrangement uses TRBV3-1 (or the pseudogene TRBV3-2) and TRBJ1-2; D is unresolved. This specimen was peripheral blood, taken on day 0 of MenACWY control vaccination. The CDR3 loop is CASSQWSSAGDYGYTF. CDR3 in DNA: TGTGCCAGCAGCCAATGGAGTAGCGCTGGGGACTATGGCTACACCTTC.